The 22 T cell receptor beta chains in this list originate from one sample, sequenced in a study of shared clonotypes between healthy human individuals. Clones were read by immunoSEQ multiplex PCR, and TCRdb kept only the in-frame ones, dropping some. The table lists about 480,000 clones, roughly 79% of them singletons. The sample consisted of PBMCs. The receptor set was obtained from a woman between 35 and 50 years old in good health. Some clones in this sample may be carry-over from other donors' samples.

A remark on this clone: The same CDR3 arises from other DNA sequences in this sample as well. The rearrangement links TRBV6-5 to TRBJ2-5, with 8 bases that match TRBD1. Germline assignment: CDR1 MNHEY and CDR2 SVGAGI. The length of the CDR3 is 13 residues. Trimming removed 6 bases from V and 3 bases from J; junction bases left unmatched: 3. The CDR3 nucleotides read TGTGCCAGCAGCTTGGACAGGGAAGAGACCCAGTACTTC. As protein: CASSLDREETQYF.

The chain uses TRBV6-1 and TRBJ2-7; tentative D call: TRBD1 (5 bases). Germline CDR1 MNHNS, CDR2 SASEGT. CDR3 size: 13 residues. Trimming pared 2 bases from V and 4 bases from J, leaving 9 bases between. For the CDR3, the DNA is TGTGCCAGCAGTGAAAACAGGTTGTACGAGCAGTACTTC. It specifies CASSENRLYEQYF.

The chain links TRBV5-4 to TRBJ1-1, with 7 bases fitting TRBD1. V gave up 1 base and J gave up 5 bases; unmatched junction bases: 5. Germline V lookup: CDR1 SGHNT, CDR2 YYREEE (reference sequence). CDR3 size: 14 residues. The CDR3 region has the DNA TGTGCCAGCAGCTTGCCACAGGGGCGGACTGAAGCTTTCTTT. Translation gives CASSLPQGRTEAFF. Based on the CDR3 plus reference TRBV5-4 and TRBJ1-1, the full variable domain is ETGVTQSPTHLIKTRGQQVTLRCSSQSGHNTVSWYQQALGQGPQFIFQYYREEENGRGNFPPRFSGLQFPNYSSELNVNALELDDSALYLCASSLPQGRTEAFFGQGTRLTVV.

The chain is built from TRBV9 and TRBJ1-1; 8 bases map to TRBD1. Trimming removed 3 bases from V and 10 bases from J; junction bases left unmatched: 11. The CDR3 loop spans 14 amino acids. CDR1 SGDLS and CDR2 YYNGEE come from the germline V gene. CDR3 region: CASSEDRDTPAAFF. CDR3 sequence (DNA): TGTGCCAGCAGCGAGGACAGGGACACCCCCGCAGCTTTCTTT.

The chain has TRBV15 and TRBJ2-1; no firm D call. Trimming left V 1 base short and J 10 bases short, with 8 bases between. The CDR3 has 12 residues. Germline V CDR1 and CDR2: LNHNV, YYDKDF (reference sequence). CDR3 coding DNA: TGTGCCACCAGCAGAGTTGGCTGGGAGCAGTTCTTC. It encodes CATSRVGWEQFF.

The genes are TRBV21-1 and TRBJ1-2. TRBV21-1 counts as a pseudogene. The CDR3 runs 10 residues. The CDR3 DNA sequence: TGTGCCAGCAGCAAGAATGGCTACACCTTC. It translates to CASSKNGYTF.

In the case of this clone: The sample carries other DNA sequences with the same CDR3. This sequence joins TRBV15 and TRBJ2-7; 9 positions agree with TRBD1. The CDR3 runs 14 residues. Germline V lookup: CDR1 LNHNV, CDR2 YYDKDF (reference sequence). Trimming took 1 base from V and 2 from J; bases not matched to a gene: 0. The CDR3 spells CATSRGQGAYEQYF. CDR3 DNA: TGTGCCACCAGCAGAGGACAGGGGGCCTACGAGCAGTACTTC. The full variable domain, completed using reference TRBV15 and TRBJ2-7, is DAMVIQNPRYQVTQFGKPVTLSCSQTLNHNVMYWYQQKSSQAPKLLFHYYDKDFNNEADTPDNFQSRRPNTSFCFLDIRSPGLGDTAMYLCATSRGQGAYEQYFGPGTRLTVT.

J is TRBJ2-5 and V is TRBV27; D call uncertain. This CDR3 has 13 amino acids. Germline-derived CDR1 and CDR2 are MNHEY and SMNVEV (reference sequence). Trimming shortened V by 5 bases and J by 6 bases, and 13 bases separated the two germline ends. The CDR3 DNA reads as TGTGCCAGCAGTCTGTGGGTAGGGAAGACCCAGTACTTC. Translating it yields CASSLWVGKTQYF.

The V and J genes are TRBV29-1 and TRBJ2-7; TRBD1 matches 8 bases. The CDR3 has 15 amino acids. V lost 6 bases, J lost 2 bases, and 12 bases stayed unmatched. Germline V CDR1 and CDR2: SQVTM, ANQGSEA. The CDR3 here is CSVTRDRGDPYEQYF. The CDR3 DNA follows: TGCAGCGTCACAAGAGACAGGGGAGACCCCTACGAGCAGTACTTC.

The rearrangement uses TRBV28 and TRBJ2-3, with D perhaps TRBD1 (6 bases). CDR1 and CDR2 from the germline V gene are MDHEN and SYDVKM. This CDR3 is 16 amino acids long. V lost 5 bases, J lost 2 bases, and 17 bases lay in between. In DNA, the CDR3 is TGTGCCAGCAGTGGGGCCGGGACAAGGACCACAGATACGCAGTATTTT. Amino acid sequence: CASSGAGTRTTDTQYF. Combining the CDR3 with reference TRBV28 and TRBJ2-3 gives the whole variable domain DVKVTQSSRYLVKRTGEKVFLECVQDMDHENMFWYRQDPGLGLRLIYFSYDVKMKEKGDIPEGYSVSREKKERFSLILESASTNQTSMYLCASSGAGTRTTDTQYFGPGTRLTVL.

The chain couples TRBV14 to TRBJ2-1; the D gene is possibly TRBD2 (6 bases). Germline CDR1 SGHDN, CDR2 FVKESK. The germline V and J ends were trimmed by 5 bases and 0 bases, with 8 bases remaining between them. The CDR3 runs 14 residues. For the CDR3, the DNA is TGTGCCAGCAGCAAGGGACTCTCCTACAATGAGCAGTTCTTC. The encoded protein is CASSKGLSYNEQFF.

V and J are TRBV28 and TRBJ1-3; TRBD1 is a possible D gene (5 bases). V was clipped by 2 bases and J by 0 bases, with 8 bases between them. The CDR3 length is 15 residues. Germline assignment: CDR1 MDHEN and CDR2 SYDVKM. The CDR3 coding sequence is TGTGCCAGCAGTTTACCAGGGTACTCTGGAAACACCATATATTTT. Its translation is CASSLPGYSGNTIYF.

Regarding this clone: A much larger clone lies one base from this, so it may be a read error. The rearrangement uses TRBV6-5 and TRBJ2-1, with 10 bases that match TRBD2. There are 15 residues in the CDR3. CDR1 is MNHEY, CDR2 SVGAGI, per germline. Trimming took 2 bases from V and 6 from J; bases not matched to a gene: 4. CDR3 in DNA: TGTGCCAGCAGTTACCTAGCGGGAGCGGGCAATGAGCAGTTCTTC. Translated: CASSYLAGAGNEQFF.

The chain employs TRBV6-6 and TRBJ1-2, with TRBD1 matching over 7 bases. Germline CDR1 MNHNY, CDR2 SVGAGI (reference sequence). The V segment lost 0 bases and the J segment 0 bases; nucleotides outside the gene matches: 4. The length of the CDR3 is 16 residues. As DNA, the CDR3 is TGTGCCAGCAGTTACTCGAGGACAGGAGCTAACTATGGCTACACCTTC. Translating gives CASSYSRTGANYGYTF.

A note on this clone: Other DNA sequences within the sample encode an identical CDR3. The V call is TRBV19, the J call TRBJ2-7, with D possibly matching TRBD2 (6 bases). Trimming stripped 4 bases from V and 4 bases from J, with 11 bases between. Germline CDR1 is LNHDA and CDR2 is SQIVND (reference sequence). The CDR3 runs to 13 residues. The CDR3 nucleotides read TGTGCCAGTAGTAAACCGGGAGCTTACGAGCAGTACTTC. Protein sequence: CASSKPGAYEQYF.

V is TRBV10-3 and J is TRBJ2-3; TRBD2 matches at 7 bases. The germline gives CDR1 ENHRY, CDR2 SYGVKD. This CDR3 is built from 17 residues. Trimming removed 11 bases from V and 5 bases from J; junction bases left unmatched: 22. This CDR3 reads CAFSVYPGTTPRDTQYF. The CDR3 nucleotides are TGTGCCTTTTCAGTATACCCGGGGACTACACCAAGAGATACGCAGTATTTT.

Details on this clone: One end of the junction varies from germline; a read error may be responsible. J is TRBJ1-2 and V is TRBV2; D is undetermined. Germline assignment: CDR1 SNHLY and CDR2 FYNNEI. The CDR3 has 11 amino acids. As DNA, the CDR3 is TGTGCCAGCAGTGAGGGGTATGGCTGCACCTTC. This gives the protein CASSEGYGCTF.

This clone turned up a few times. The chain combines TRBV7-2 with TRBJ2-3; D gene unclear. The CDR3 has 16 amino acids. Germline V CDR1 and CDR2: SGHTA, FQGNSA. Trimming took off 1 base at V and 2 bases at J, with 13 bases between the two ends. In DNA form, the CDR3 reads TGTGCCAGCAGCTTAGTAGGGCCAGGCAACACAGATACGCAGTATTTT. It encodes CASSLVGPGNTDTQYF.

The genes are TRBV30 and TRBJ1-1; D is perhaps TRBD1 (5 bases). Germline V lookup: CDR1 GTSNPN, CDR2 SVGIG (reference sequence). Trimming shortened V by 3 bases and J by 0 bases, and 14 bases separated the two germline ends. This CDR3 is 15 amino acids long. CDR3 amino acids: CAWSLLGGVNTEAFF. The DNA of the CDR3 is TGTGCCTGGAGCCTATTGGGGGGGGTGAACACTGAAGCTTTCTTT.

This clone was seen a few times. The CDR3 DNA follows: TGTGCCTGGAGTGCTCGGGCCCAGCACGCTGAAGCTTTCTTT. Residues: CAWSARAQHAEAFF. The chain combines TRBV30 with TRBJ1-1; no clear D. The CDR3 runs 14 residues. From germline, CDR1 is GTSNPN and CDR2 SVGIG (reference sequence). V lost 1 base and J 6 bases, leaving 15 bases between the germline ends.

The genes are TRBV6-1 and TRBJ2-1, with D tentatively TRBD2 (5 bases). Trimming left V 11 bases short and J 4 bases short, with 12 bases between. This CDR3 is built from 12 residues. Per the germline V gene, CDR1 is MNHNS and CDR2 is SASEGT. Written as DNA, the CDR3 is TGTGCCGCCACGGGCGGGTACAATGAGCAGTTCTTC. It codes for CAATGGYNEQFF.

The chain is built from TRBV19 and TRBJ2-1; 14 bases align to TRBD2. The CDR3 sequence is 15 residues long. Germline CDR1 reads LNHDA; CDR2 reads SQIVND (reference sequence). V shed 6 bases and J 6 bases; nucleotides not matched to a gene: 4. The CDR3 loop reads CASRPGTSGSNEQFF. CDR3 DNA sequence: TGTGCCAGTAGACCCGGGACTAGCGGGAGCAATGAGCAGTTCTTC.